The 3 T cell receptor beta chains below were found in one sample sequenced in a study of blood T cell repertoires in COVID-19. Using immunoSEQ multiplex PCR, the repertoire was profiled, and TCRdb retains in-frame clones only, with some absent. The sample lists some 370,000 clones, 89% occurring once. Sequencing used peripheral blood. These receptors came from a man aged 35 to 55 with acute or convalescent COVID-19.

Remarks on this clone: Other DNA sequences from this sample encode an identical CDR3 as well. As DNA, the CDR3 is TGTGCCAGCAGCTTAGGACAGGATAATTCACCCCTCCACTTT. Its protein is CASSLGQDNSPLHF. The chain couples TRBV7-3 to TRBJ1-6; 7 bases match TRBD1. CDR1 SGHTA and CDR2 FQGTGA come from the germline V gene. The CDR3 spans 14 residues. V lost 2 bases and J lost 5; bases outside the gene matches: 0.

This chain links TRBV5-1 with TRBJ1-2, with D perhaps matching TRBD1 (5 bases). The germline CDR1 and CDR2 sequences are SGHRS and YFSETQ. The CDR3 runs to 14 residues. With 0 bases removed from V and 3 bases from J, the gap between germline ends came to 9 bases. CDR3 amino acids: CASSLVQGDYGYTF. The CDR3 DNA sequence: TGCGCCAGCAGCTTGGTTCAGGGTGACTATGGCTACACCTTC.

The rearrangement joins TRBV27 to TRBJ2-2, with D unresolved. The V gene lost 5 bases and the J gene lost 1 base, with 5 bases spanning the gap. Germline lookup yields CDR1 MNHEY and CDR2 SMNVEV (reference sequence). This CDR3 is 13 amino acids long. The CDR3 loop is CASSPRNTGELFF. CDR3 nucleotide sequence: TGTGCCAGCAGTCCCCGGAACACCGGGGAGCTGTTTTTT.